This T cell receptor (beta chain) was obtained from a study of cytomegalovirus exposure and HLA in healthy donors. Whole-study results and caveats: Per published reports, the classifier diagnosed cytomegalovirus status with high specificity and sensitivity. Later analysis identified a missense DCLRE1C variant that was linked to TCR beta V- and J-gene trimming. Earlier analysis found most TCR beta V segments productive about 87% or about 30% of the time.

PCR was performed using 60 Vbeta and 13 Jbeta primers. Sequencing used immunoSEQ multiplex PCR; TCRdb keeps in-frame clones, though not all of them. This table has around 150,000 clones, 80% appearing once. CDR1 is SGHVS and CDR2 is FNYEAQ in the germline V gene. Trimming shortened V by 4 bases and J by 4 bases, and 16 bases separated the two germline ends. The length of the CDR3 is 15 residues. To note about this clone: Its matching antigen is unknown.

The sample was PBMCs. This sequence originates from a male donor in good health and CMV-seropositive. The chain employs TRBV7-6 and TRBJ2-5, with D perhaps TRBD2 (7 bases). The CDR3 here is CASSWGGRESETQYF. As DNA, the CDR3 is TGTGCCAGCAGCTGGGGGGGGCGGGAGTCAGAGACCCAGTACTTC.